This T cell receptor beta chain was retrieved from a study of blood T cells in healthy people across ages. Overall study findings and caveats: Estimated diversity, derived from one million T cells, was regarded as an underestimate.

The CDR3 runs 15 residues. V was cut by 5 bases and J by 0 bases, with 13 bases left in between. Germline V gene sequence: CDR1 SGHAT, CDR2 FQNNGV. This clonotype was counted a single time. The antigen remains undetermined. Sample-barcoded 5' priming and a J-beta primer mix drove a second PCR of about 6 to 12 cycles. TCRdb reanalysed the 5' RACE reads using MiXCR and keeps one entry per CDR3 protein. Of roughly 1 million distinct CDR3 sequences detected, almost 25% appear once; the ten largest clones hold around 0.7%. These data also formed part of another study, on T cells of mothers and their children. That work states: Each child contributed roughly 3.2 million TCR beta CDR3 reads, while each mother contributed over 8 million.

This TCR was recovered from a girl aged 2 to 9 in good health. This rearrangement joins TRBV11-2 to TRBJ1-1; the D is unclear. Sequenced sample: blood. CDR3 sequence: CASSPRVLMNTEAFF. The CDR3 region has the DNA TGTGCCAGCAGCCCTCGGGTACTCATGAACACTGAAGCTTTCTTT.